The sequence of this T cell receptor (beta chain) was determined in a study of blood T cells in healthy people across ages (dated by TCRdb to the mid-2010s). About the full investigation: In model experiments, roughly one uniquely barcoded TCR beta cDNA molecule per two T cells was captured by template switching. The study measured age-related changes in TCR beta repertoire diversity using deep sequencing normalized with unique cDNA molecular identifiers. The donors were split into four age groups: young (average roughly 15 years), middle-aged (around 37), aged (over 55) and long-lived (roughly 80). To avoid experimental bias, donors of different ages were randomly spread across the sequencing lanes. For two donors (one aged 18 to 30 and one aged 80 or older), the study analyzed two additional independent replicas of 1 million unique cDNA reads from the same blood draw. Points the paper makes about the study in general: As age increased, observed TCR beta diversity per million T cells dropped in a roughly linear way, and a significant reduction was already evident by age 40. The percentage of naive T cells measured by flow cytometry correlated strongly with observed TCR beta diversity. Conclusive comparison of naive and antigen-experienced compartments was prevented by the profiling of bulk unsorted PBMCs. Estimates of total diversity based on one million sequenced T cells were regarded as lower bounds and as underestimates. Compared with the aged group, the long-lived group had more naive CD4+ T cells, fewer expanded clones and increased TCR diversity, a pattern suggesting age selection. Because donor CMV infection status was unknown, age-related changes in expanded clonotypes were potentially confounded.

Libraries were constructed by 5' RACE. The instrument was an Illumina HiSeq 2500. A second PCR of roughly 7 to 11 cycles was performed with a sample-barcoded 5' primer and a J-beta primer mix. Each TCR beta cDNA molecule received a unique molecular identifier from a template-switch 5' adaptor carrying 12 random nucleotides. Each sample yielded at least 3 million CDR3-containing paired-end reads. All of the RNA was converted into first-strand cDNA using the Mint cDNA synthesis kit, with a TRBC-specific oligonucleotide serving as the primer. All cDNA was treated with uracil-DNA glycosylase and then went through a first 18-cycle PCR with the universal primers M1SS and BC2_uni_R. The authors' pipeline ran thus. Normalization of each sample was performed by random selection of 1 million high-quality reads, each carrying a distinct molecular identifier. Reads with shared molecular identifiers were discarded instead of being binned into consensus sequences. MiTCR, with a Q25 quality threshold and the strictest error-elimination algorithm, was used for CDR3 identification, clonotype clustering and error correction. A nonparametric unseen species model with Euler transformation was used to estimate lower-bound total TCR beta diversity. TCRdb took the public reads, trimmed them with fastp at Q25, ran MiXCR for clone calling and kept in-frame beta chains. Entries are consolidated by CDR3 protein sequence, retaining the most common genes and DNA. These V and J calls are TCRdb output, not the study's own analysis. The sample profile shows 650,000 to 950,000 distinct CDR3 sequences; approximately 44% of them were found once. The biggest ten clones account for around 18% of the sample.

Remarks on this clonotype: It has no known antigen specificity. Base-call qualities are not available, and no considerably larger clone is one nucleotide away.

Systemically healthy Caucasian individuals from Russia, 39 in total and aged about 6 to 95 years, were included as donors. Around 10 milliliters of peripheral blood were drawn from each donor into EDTA-treated Vacutainer tubes. Ficoll-Paque density-gradient centrifugation was used to isolate PBMCs, with at least 6.5 million per sample. Total RNA was extracted from PBMCs with Trizol reagent, with at least 5 micrograms obtained per sample. For every donor, flow cytometry on a PBMC aliquot measured the percentage of naive CD45RAhigh/CD27high T cells. The CDR3 contains 14 residues, cysteine and phenylalanine counted. The sequence is cut down to CDR3 DNA, 42 bases in frame from base 1. CDR1 is given as SGHTA and CDR2 as FQGNSA, both from the germline V gene. The V end loses 4 bases and the J end loses 3 bases, and a stretch of 10 bases separates them.

The TCR originated in a man between 60 and 75 years old in good health. In this chain, TRBV7-2 is recombined with TRBJ1-5; the D gene cannot be named for sure. Sequenced input: blood. The nucleotide sequence reads TGTGCCAGCAGCTCAAACCTGGCCAATCAGCCCCAGCATTTT. It translates to CASSSNLANQPQHF.